These T cell receptor beta chains were read from a single sample in a study of human T cells and chemical hapten exposure. MiXCR was run by TCRdb on the RACE reads, yielding one entry per CDR3 protein. This table has 370,000 or so distinct CDR3 sequences, nearly 5% appearing once. The source material was whole blood, sampled in connection with sensitization to the hapten diphenylcyclopropenone (DPC). These receptors originate from a woman aged 45 to 65 with alopecia areata. Some clones in this sample may be carry-over from other donors' samples. Both conserved end residues are part of each CDR3. The D gene is left open where the match is weak. The listing skips clone size in some rows; elsewhere it reads once, few, many or a size class.

clone_size j_call d_call v_call cdr3_aa cdr3_nt
many TRBJ1-5 - TRBV28 CASVRVFDQPQHF TGTGCCTCGGTAAGGGTATTTGATCAGCCCCAGCATTTT
many TRBJ2-3 TRBD1 TRBV12-3/TRBV12-4 CASRPRGPRLDTQYF TGTGCCAGCAGACCCAGGGGGCCGAGGTTGGATACGCAGTATTTT
many TRBJ1-5 - TRBV6-1 CASSEAHVSQPQHF TGTGCCAGCAGTGAAGCGCACGTGAGTCAGCCCCAGCATTTT
many TRBJ1-1 TRBD1 TRBV6-5 CASSEQGFVGMNTEAFF TGTGCCAGCAGTGAACAGGGGTTTGTGGGTATGAACACTGAAGCTTTCTTT
- TRBJ2-7 TRBD2 TRBV7-3 CASSPYGGGYEQYF TGTGCCAGCAGCCCCTACGGGGGGGGCTACGAGCAGTACTTC
many TRBJ1-3 - TRBV3-1 CASSSRDSGNTIYF TGTGCCAGCAGCTCCAGGGACTCTGGAAACACCATATATTTT
many TRBJ1-2 - TRBV29-1 CSVQEGGYTF TGCAGCGTCCAGGAGGGTGGCTACACCTTC
many TRBJ2-6 - TRBV30 CAWSPGPSGANVLTF TGTGCCTGGAGTCCAGGGCCCTCTGGGGCCAACGTCCTGACTTTC
many TRBJ2-7 - TRBV7-9 CASSLTQGPYEQYF TGTGCCAGCAGCTTAACCCAGGGGCCCTACGAGCAGTACTTC
few TRBJ2-3 TRBD2 TRBV29-1 CSVERGLAGASTDTQYF TGCAGCGTTGAAAGGGGACTAGCGGGAGCTAGCACAGATACGCAGTATTTT
- TRBJ2-5 - TRBV7-2 CASSFGPGHQETQYF TGTGCCAGCAGCTTCGGCCCGGGACACCAAGAGACCCAGTACTTC